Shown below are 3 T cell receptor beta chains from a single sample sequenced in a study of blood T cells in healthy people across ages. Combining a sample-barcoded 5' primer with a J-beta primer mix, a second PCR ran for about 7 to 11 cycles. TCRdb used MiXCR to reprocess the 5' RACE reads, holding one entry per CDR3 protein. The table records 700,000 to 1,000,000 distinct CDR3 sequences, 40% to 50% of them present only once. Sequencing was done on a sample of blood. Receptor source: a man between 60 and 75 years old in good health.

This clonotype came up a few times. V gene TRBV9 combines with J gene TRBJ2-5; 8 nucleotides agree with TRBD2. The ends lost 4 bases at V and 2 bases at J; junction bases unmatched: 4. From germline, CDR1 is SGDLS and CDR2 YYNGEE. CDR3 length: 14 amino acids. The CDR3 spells CASSRGGGQETQYF. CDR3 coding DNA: TGTGCCAGCAGCAGAGGCGGGGGGCAAGAGACCCAGTACTTC.

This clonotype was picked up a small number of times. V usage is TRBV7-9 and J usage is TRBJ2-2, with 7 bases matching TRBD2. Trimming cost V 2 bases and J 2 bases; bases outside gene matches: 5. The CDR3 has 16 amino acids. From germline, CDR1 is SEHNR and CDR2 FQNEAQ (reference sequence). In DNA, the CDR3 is TGTGCCAGCAGCTTACAGCGGGGAAGTAACACCGGGGAGCTGTTTTTT. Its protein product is CASSLQRGSNTGELFF. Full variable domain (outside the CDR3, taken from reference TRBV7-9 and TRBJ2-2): DTGVSQNPRHKITKRGQNVTFRCDPISEHNRLYWYRQTLGQGPEFLTYFQNEAQLEKSRLLSDRFSAERPKGSFSTLEIQRTEQGDSAMYLCASSLQRGSNTGELFFGEGSRLTVL.

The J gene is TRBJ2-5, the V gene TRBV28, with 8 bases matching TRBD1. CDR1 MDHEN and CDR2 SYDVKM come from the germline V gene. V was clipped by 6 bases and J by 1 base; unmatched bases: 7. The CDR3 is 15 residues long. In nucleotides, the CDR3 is TGTGCCAGCAGACCATTAACAGGGGGCCAAGAGACCCAGTACTTC. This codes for CASRPLTGGQETQYF.